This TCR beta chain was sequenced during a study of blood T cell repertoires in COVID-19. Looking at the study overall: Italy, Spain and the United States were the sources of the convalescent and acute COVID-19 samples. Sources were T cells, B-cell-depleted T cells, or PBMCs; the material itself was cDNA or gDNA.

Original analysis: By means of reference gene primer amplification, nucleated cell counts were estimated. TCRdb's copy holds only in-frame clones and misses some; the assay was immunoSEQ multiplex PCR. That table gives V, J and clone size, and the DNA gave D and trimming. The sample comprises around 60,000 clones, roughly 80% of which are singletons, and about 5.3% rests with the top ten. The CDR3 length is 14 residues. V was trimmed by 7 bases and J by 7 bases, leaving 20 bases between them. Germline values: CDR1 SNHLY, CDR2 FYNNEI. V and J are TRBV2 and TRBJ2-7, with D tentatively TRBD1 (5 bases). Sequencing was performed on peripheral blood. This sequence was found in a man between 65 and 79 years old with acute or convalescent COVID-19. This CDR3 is CASTATVFSWEQYF. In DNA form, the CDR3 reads TGTGCCAGCACAGCGACAGTTTTCAGTTGGGAGCAGTACTTC.